The 16 T cell receptor beta chains below all came from one sample that was sequenced in a study of blood T cell repertoires in COVID-19. Data came from immunoSEQ multiplex PCR; TCRdb stores just in-frame clones and leaves some out. The repertoire holds some 380,000 clones, with more than 65% as singletons. The sequencing input was peripheral blood. The receptors were gathered from a human donor with acute or convalescent COVID-19. The donor label of this sample is uncertain.

V gene TRBV2 combines with J gene TRBJ2-1, with 9 bases fitting TRBD1. Looked up from germline, CDR1 is SNHLY and CDR2 is FYNNEI. This CDR3 is 13 amino acids long. Unmatched junction bases numbered 6, after V lost 8 bases and J lost 7 bases. The CDR3 is CASYRGLGNEQFF. CDR3 nucleotide sequence: TGTGCCAGCTACAGGGGGCTGGGGAATGAGCAGTTCTTC.

The rearrangement joins TRBV6-5 to TRBJ1-6, with 7 bases matching TRBD1. The germline V gene has CDR1 MNHEY and CDR2 SVGAGI. The CDR3 is 12 residues long. The V and J ends lost 7 bases and 10 bases, in that order; junction bases with no gene match: 4. In nucleotides, the CDR3 is TGTGCCAGCAATACAGGGGTCTCACCCCTCCACTTT. Translating gives CASNTGVSPLHF.

The chain employs TRBV10-3 and TRBJ2-3; perhaps TRBD2 as D (6 bases). The V gene lost 2 bases and the J gene lost 5 bases, with 8 bases spanning the gap. The CDR3 covers 13 residues. Germline assignment: CDR1 ENHRY and CDR2 SYGVKD. CDR3 coding DNA: TGTGCCATCAGTGAGCGGGAGATAGATACGCAGTATTTT. Its translation: CAISEREIDTQYF.

The V call is TRBV3-1 (or the pseudogene TRBV3-2), the J call TRBJ2-1; 9 bases are a match to TRBD2. The ends lost 0 bases at V and 13 bases at J; junction bases unmatched: 16. The CDR3 is 17 residues long. Germline V gene sequence: CDR1 LGHDT, CDR2 YNNKEL (reference sequence). The DNA of the CDR3 is TGTGCCAGCAGCCAAGATCCGATGCTAGCGGGGCCCGAAATCCAGTTCTTC. It translates to CASSQDPMLAGPEIQFF.

The J gene is TRBJ2-1, the V gene TRBV11-2; 8 bases align to TRBD1. Germline CDR1 and CDR2: SGHAT and FQNNGV. V lost 5 bases to trimming and J lost 8 bases; unmatched junction nucleotides: 14. The length of the CDR3 is 16 residues. The CDR3 loop reads CASSLRAGGGFDEQFF. The CDR3 region has the DNA TGTGCCAGCAGCCTGCGGGCAGGGGGCGGTTTCGATGAGCAGTTCTTC. Variable domain in full (rest from reference TRBV11-2 and TRBJ2-1): EAGVAQSPRYKIIEKRQSVAFWCNPISGHATLYWYQQILGQGPKLLIQFQNNGVVDDSQLPKDRFSAERLKGVDSTLKIQPAKLEDSAVYLCASSLRAGGGFDEQFFGPGTRLTVL.

The rearrangement links TRBV6-5 to TRBJ2-5; 8 bases map to TRBD2. With V trimmed by 4 bases and J by 4 bases, 11 bases remained unmatched. CDR1 is MNHEY and CDR2 is SVGAGI in the germline V gene. The CDR3 is 16 residues long. DNA for the CDR3: TGTGCCAGCAGTTTACGGGGGGGAATGGTGGGAGAGACCCAGTACTTC. Its protein is CASSLRGGMVGETQYF.

The J gene is TRBJ1-1, the V gene TRBV6-5; no clear D. With 4 bases removed from V and 0 bases from J, the gap between germline ends came to 3 bases. This CDR3 has 12 residues. CDR1 and CDR2 (germline): MNHEY, SVGAGI. CDR3 region: CASSSMNTEAFF. The CDR3 region has the DNA TGTGCCAGCAGTTCAATGAACACTGAAGCTTTCTTT.

This sequence joins TRBV5-1 and TRBJ2-2; the match to TRBD1 covers 11 bases. This CDR3 spans 17 amino acids. V gave up 4 bases and J gave up 7 bases; unmatched junction bases: 12. Per the germline V gene, CDR1 is SGHRS and CDR2 is YFSETQ. CDR3 protein: CASSPDGQGARGGELFF. DNA for the CDR3: TGCGCCAGCAGCCCGGACGGACAGGGGGCGCGGGGCGGGGAGCTGTTTTTT.

The CDR3, as DNA: TGTGCCAGCAGCGTGACGACTAGCGGAAACAATGAGCAGTTCTTC. It specifies CASSVTTSGNNEQFF. The chain combines TRBV9 with TRBJ2-1; TRBD2 matches at 9 bases. This CDR3 is built from 15 residues. J was trimmed by 5 bases and V by 2 bases; bases with no gene match: 5. The germline V gene encodes CDR1 SGDLS and CDR2 YYNGEE.

The genes are TRBV19 and TRBJ2-5, with 10 bases that match TRBD2. Germline CDR1 reads LNHDA; CDR2 reads SQIVND (reference sequence). This CDR3 is built from 16 residues. The junction had 10 bases not matched to a gene; V was cut back by 5 bases and J by 4 bases. The CDR3: CASSSRVAGGLETQYF. CDR3 DNA sequence: TGTGCCAGTAGTTCACGAGTAGCGGGAGGATTAGAGACCCAGTACTTC.

In this sample, this clone turned up many times. CDR3 DNA: TGTGCCAGCAGTGAAGGGGAGACAGGGTTTGAAAAACTGTTTTTT. It specifies CASSEGETGFEKLFF. This chain joins TRBV6-1 and TRBJ1-4; 7 bases are a match to TRBD1. There are 15 residues in the CDR3. CDR1 and CDR2 from the germline V gene are MNHNS and SASEGT. The junction had 6 bases not matched to a gene; V was cut back by 1 base and J by 7 bases.

The chain couples TRBV18 to TRBJ1-3; 7 bases match TRBD1. The V gene's germline CDR1 is KGHSH and CDR2 LQKENI. The V and J ends lost 2 bases and 0 bases, in that order; junction bases with no gene match: 7. This CDR3 comprises 17 residues. CDR3: CASSPFSDRYSGNTIYF. The CDR3 nucleotides are TGTGCCAGCTCACCATTCTCGGACAGGTACTCTGGAAACACCATATATTTT.

This clone was seen a handful of times. V and J are TRBV18 and TRBJ2-4; tentatively, D is TRBD1 (5 bases). Trimming removed 3 bases at V and 0 bases at J, with 9 bases between. The CDR3 is 15 residues long. Germline V gene sequence: CDR1 KGHSH, CDR2 LQKENI. CDR3 bases: TGTGCCAGCTCACCGGGGCAGGTAGCCAAAAACATTCAGTACTTC. It yields the protein CASSPGQVAKNIQYF.

The chain employs TRBV18 and TRBJ1-3, with TRBD1 matching over 9 bases. Unmatched junction bases numbered 8, after V lost 6 bases and J lost 5 bases. CDR3 size: 15 residues. From germline, CDR1 is KGHSH and CDR2 LQKENI. This chain's CDR3 is CASSPDRGRRNTIYF. As DNA, the CDR3 is TGTGCCAGCTCCCCGGACAGGGGCAGGAGAAACACCATATATTTT.

This chain links TRBV24-1 with TRBJ2-3; 11 bases align to TRBD1. Germline trimming cut 2 bases from V and 5 bases from J; bases unmatched to any gene: 5. CDR1 and CDR2 from the germline V gene are KGHDR and SFDVKD. There are 16 residues in the CDR3. The CDR3 sequence is CATSDSGQGVVDTQYF. The CDR3 nucleotides are TGTGCCACCAGTGATTCGGGACAGGGGGTGGTAGATACGCAGTATTTT.

V is TRBV30 and J is TRBJ1-2; D is ambiguous. V lost 1 base, J lost 4 bases, and 13 bases lay in between. Looked up from germline, CDR1 is GTSNPN and CDR2 is SVGIG (reference sequence). The length of the CDR3 is 14 residues. The CDR3 sequence is CAWSGGMSSYGYTF. The CDR3 nucleotides read TGTGCCTGGAGTGGAGGGATGTCCTCCTATGGCTACACCTTC.